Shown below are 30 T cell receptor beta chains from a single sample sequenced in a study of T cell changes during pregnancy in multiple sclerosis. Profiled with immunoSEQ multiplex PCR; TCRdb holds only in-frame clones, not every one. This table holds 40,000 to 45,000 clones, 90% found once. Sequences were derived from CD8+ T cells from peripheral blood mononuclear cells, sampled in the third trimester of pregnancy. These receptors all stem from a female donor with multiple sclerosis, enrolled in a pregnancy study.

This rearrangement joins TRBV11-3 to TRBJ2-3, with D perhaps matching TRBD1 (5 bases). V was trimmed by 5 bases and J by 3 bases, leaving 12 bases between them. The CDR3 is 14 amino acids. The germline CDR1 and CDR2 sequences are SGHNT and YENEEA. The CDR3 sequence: CASSHTTETDTQYF. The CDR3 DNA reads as TGTGCCAGCAGCCACACGACAGAGACAGATACGCAGTATTTT.

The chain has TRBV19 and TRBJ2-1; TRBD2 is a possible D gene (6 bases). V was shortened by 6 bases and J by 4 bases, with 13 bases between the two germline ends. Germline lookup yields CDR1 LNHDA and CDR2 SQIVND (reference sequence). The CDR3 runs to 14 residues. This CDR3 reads CASRRDSSYNEQFF. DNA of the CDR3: TGTGCCAGTAGGCGGGACTCCTCATACAATGAGCAGTTCTTC.

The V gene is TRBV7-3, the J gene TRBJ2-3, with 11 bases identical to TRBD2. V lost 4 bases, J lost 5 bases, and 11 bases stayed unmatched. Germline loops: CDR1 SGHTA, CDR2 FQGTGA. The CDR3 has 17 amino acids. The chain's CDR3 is CASSSYVAGGVGDTQYF. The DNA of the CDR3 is TGTGCCAGCAGCTCCTACGTAGCGGGAGGGGTTGGAGATACGCAGTATTTT.

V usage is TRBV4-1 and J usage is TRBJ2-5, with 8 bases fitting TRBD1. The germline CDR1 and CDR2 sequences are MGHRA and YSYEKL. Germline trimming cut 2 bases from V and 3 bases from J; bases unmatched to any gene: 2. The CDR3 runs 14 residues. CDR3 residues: CASSQRQGKETQYF. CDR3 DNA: TGCGCCAGCAGCCAAAGACAGGGGAAAGAGACCCAGTACTTC.

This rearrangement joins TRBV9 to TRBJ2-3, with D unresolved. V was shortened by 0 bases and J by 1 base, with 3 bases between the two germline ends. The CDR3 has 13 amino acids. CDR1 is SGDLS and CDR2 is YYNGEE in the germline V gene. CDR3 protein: CASSVAGTDTQYF. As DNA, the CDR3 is TGTGCCAGCAGCGTAGCCGGCACAGATACGCAGTATTTT.

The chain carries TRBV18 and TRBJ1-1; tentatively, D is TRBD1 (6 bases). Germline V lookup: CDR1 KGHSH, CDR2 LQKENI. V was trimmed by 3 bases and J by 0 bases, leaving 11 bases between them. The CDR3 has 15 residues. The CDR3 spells CASSPRTDLNTEAFF. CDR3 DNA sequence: TGTGCCAGCTCACCCCGGACAGACTTGAACACTGAAGCTTTCTTT.

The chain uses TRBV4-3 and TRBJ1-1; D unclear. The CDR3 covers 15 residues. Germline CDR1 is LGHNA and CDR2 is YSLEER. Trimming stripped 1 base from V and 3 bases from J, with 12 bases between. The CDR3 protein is CASSQVWGADTEAFF. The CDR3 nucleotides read TGCGCCAGCAGCCAAGTTTGGGGAGCGGACACTGAAGCTTTCTTT.

The CDR3 is CAWSVGTGIYEQYF. As DNA, the CDR3 is TGTGCCTGGAGTGTTGGGACAGGGATCTACGAGCAGTACTTC. The chain is built from TRBV30 and TRBJ2-7; TRBD1 aligns across 9 bases. J gave up 3 bases and V 0 bases, and 3 bases lay outside the gene matches. This CDR3 contains 14 residues. Germline values: CDR1 GTSNPN, CDR2 SVGIG (reference sequence).

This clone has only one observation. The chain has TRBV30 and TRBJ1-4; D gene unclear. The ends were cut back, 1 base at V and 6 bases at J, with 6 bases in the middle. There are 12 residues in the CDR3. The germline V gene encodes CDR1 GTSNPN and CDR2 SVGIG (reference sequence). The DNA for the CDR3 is TGTGCCTGGAGTGAGAGCGATGAAAAACTGTTTTTT. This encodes CAWSESDEKLFF.

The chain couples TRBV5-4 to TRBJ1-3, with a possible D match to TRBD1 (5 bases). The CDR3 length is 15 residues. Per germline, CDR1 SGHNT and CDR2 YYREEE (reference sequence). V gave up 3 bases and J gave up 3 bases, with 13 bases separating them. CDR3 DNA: TGTGCCAGCAGCTACAACGGACAAGATGGAAACACCATATATTTT. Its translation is CASSYNGQDGNTIYF.

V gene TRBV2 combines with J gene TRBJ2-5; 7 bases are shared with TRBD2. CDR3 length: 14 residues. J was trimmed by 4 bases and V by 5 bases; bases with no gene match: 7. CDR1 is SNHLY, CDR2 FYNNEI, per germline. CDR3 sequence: CASSTSSGGETQYF. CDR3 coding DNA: TGTGCCAGCAGTACGTCTAGCGGTGGAGAGACCCAGTACTTC.

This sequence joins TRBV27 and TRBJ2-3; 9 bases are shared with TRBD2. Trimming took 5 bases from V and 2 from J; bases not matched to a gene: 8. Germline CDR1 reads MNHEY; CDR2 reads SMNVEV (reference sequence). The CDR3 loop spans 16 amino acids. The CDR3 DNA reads TGTGCCAGCAGTAGTGCTAGCGGGGAAATCACAGATACGCAGTATTTT. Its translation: CASSSASGEITDTQYF.

The CDR3 here is CASSLSSQSLRGQYF. As DNA, the CDR3 is TGTGCCAGCAGTTTATCGAGTCAGAGTCTACGAGGGCAGTACTTC. This chain uses TRBV27 with TRBJ2-7; D not resolved. The CDR3 extends over 15 amino acids. Per the germline V gene, CDR1 is MNHEY and CDR2 is SMNVEV (reference sequence). Trimming removed 0 bases from V and 9 bases from J, with 18 bases in between.

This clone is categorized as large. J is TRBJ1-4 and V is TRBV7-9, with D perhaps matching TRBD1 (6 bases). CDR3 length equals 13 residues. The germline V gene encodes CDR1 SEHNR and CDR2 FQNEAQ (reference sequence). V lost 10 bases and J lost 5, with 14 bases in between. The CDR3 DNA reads TGTGCCACCCAGGGGACGATGAATGAAAAACTGTTTTTT. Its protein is CATQGTMNEKLFF.

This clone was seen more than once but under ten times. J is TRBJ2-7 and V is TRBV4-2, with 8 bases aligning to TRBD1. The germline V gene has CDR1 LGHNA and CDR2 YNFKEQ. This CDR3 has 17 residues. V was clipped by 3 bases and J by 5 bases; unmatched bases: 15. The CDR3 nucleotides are TGTGCCAGCAGCCAGATGTTAGGACAGGGCATCGTTGACGAGCAGTACTTC. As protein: CASSQMLGQGIVDEQYF.

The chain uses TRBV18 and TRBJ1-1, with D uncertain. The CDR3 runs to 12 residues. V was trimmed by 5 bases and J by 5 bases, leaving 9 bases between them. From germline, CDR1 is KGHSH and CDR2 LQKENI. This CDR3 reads CASSDSRTEAFF. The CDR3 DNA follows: TGTGCCAGCTCAGACTCTCGGACTGAAGCTTTCTTT.

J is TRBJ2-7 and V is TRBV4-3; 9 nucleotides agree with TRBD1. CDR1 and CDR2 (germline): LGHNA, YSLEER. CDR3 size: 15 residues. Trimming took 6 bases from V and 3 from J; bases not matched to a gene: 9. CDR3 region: CASSFGQGFDYEQYF. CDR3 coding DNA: TGCGCCAGCAGTTTCGGACAGGGGTTCGACTACGAGCAGTACTTC.

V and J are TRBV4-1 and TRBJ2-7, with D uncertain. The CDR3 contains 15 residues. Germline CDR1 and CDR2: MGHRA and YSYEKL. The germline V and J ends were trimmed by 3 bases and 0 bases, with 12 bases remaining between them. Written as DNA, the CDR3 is TGCGCCAGCAGCCATTACGTCGGTCCCTCCTACGAGCAGTACTTC. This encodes CASSHYVGPSYEQYF.

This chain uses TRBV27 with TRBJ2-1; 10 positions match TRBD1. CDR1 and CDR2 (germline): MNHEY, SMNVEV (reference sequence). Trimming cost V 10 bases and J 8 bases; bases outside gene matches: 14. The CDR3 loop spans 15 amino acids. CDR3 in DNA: TGTGCCATCAATCGACAGGGGGCAAAGTGGTATGAGCAGTTCTTC. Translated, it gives CAINRQGAKWYEQFF.

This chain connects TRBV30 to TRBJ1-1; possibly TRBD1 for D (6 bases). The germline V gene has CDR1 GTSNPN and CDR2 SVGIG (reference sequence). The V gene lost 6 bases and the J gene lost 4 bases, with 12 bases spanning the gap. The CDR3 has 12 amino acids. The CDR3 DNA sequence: TGTGCCTGCTCAGGGGTGGGCACTGAAGCTTTCTTT. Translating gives CACSGVGTEAFF.

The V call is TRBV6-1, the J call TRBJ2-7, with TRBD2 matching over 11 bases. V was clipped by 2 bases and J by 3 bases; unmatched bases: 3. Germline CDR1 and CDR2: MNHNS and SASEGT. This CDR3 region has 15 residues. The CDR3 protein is CASSESSGGGYEQYF. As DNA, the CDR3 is TGTGCCAGCAGTGAAAGTAGCGGGGGGGGCTACGAGCAGTACTTC.

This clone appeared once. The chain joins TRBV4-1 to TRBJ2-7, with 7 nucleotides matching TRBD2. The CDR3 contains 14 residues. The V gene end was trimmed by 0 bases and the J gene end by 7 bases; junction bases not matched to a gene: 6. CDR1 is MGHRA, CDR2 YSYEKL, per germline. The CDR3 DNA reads TGCGCCAGCAGCCAAGAGGATCGGCGGGAGGAGCAGTACTTC. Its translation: CASSQEDRREEQYF.

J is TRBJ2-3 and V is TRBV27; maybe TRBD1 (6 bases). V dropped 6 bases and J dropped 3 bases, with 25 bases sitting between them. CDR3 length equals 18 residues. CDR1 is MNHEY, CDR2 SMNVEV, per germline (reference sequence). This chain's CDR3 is CASSSGVVQSRPTDTQYF. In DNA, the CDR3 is TGTGCCAGCAGCTCAGGGGTAGTACAGTCTAGGCCTACAGATACGCAGTATTTT.

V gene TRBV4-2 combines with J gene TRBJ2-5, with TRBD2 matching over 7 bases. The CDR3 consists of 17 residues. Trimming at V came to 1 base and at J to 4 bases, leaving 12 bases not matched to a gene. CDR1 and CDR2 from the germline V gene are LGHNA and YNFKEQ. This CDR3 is CASSQGGLTSPRETQYF. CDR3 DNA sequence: TGTGCCAGCAGCCAAGGGGGCCTGACTAGCCCCCGAGAGACCCAGTACTTC.

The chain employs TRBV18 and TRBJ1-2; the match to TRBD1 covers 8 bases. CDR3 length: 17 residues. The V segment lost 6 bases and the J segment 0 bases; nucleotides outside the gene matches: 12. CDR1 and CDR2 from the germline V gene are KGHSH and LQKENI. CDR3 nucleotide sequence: TGTGCCAGCTCTGTACAGGGGCTACAGGGGGCTAACTATGGCTACACCTTC. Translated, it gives CASSVQGLQGANYGYTF.

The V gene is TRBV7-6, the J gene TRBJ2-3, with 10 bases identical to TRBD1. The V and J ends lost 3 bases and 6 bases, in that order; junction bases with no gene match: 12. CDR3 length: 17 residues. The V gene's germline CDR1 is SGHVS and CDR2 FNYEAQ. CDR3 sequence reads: CASSFSPGTGDFDTQYF. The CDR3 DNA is TGTGCCAGCAGCTTTTCTCCCGGGACAGGGGACTTTGATACGCAGTATTTT.

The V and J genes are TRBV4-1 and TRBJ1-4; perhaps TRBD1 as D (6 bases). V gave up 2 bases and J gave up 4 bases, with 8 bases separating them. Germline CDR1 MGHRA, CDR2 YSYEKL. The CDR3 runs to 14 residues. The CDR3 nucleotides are TGCGCCAGCAGCCAAAGACAGGATAATGAAAAACTGTTTTTT. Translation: CASSQRQDNEKLFF.

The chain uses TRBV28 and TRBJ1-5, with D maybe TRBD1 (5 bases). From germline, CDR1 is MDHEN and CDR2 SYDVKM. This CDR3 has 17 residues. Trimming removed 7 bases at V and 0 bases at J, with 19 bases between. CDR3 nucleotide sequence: TGTGCCAGCACTTATGGAGGGGATTATTATAGCAATCAGCCCCAGCATTTT. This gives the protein CASTYGGDYYSNQPQHF.

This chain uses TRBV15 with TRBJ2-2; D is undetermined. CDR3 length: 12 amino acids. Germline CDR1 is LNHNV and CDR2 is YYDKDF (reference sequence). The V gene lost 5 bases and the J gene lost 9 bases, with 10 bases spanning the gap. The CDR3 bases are TGTGCCACCAGCCTTCTCTATCGGGAGCTGTTTTTT. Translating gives CATSLLYRELFF.

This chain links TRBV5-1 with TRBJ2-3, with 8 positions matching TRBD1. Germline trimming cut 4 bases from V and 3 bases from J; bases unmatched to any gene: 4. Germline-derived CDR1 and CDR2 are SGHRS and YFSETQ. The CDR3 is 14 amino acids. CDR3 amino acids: CASSPGQGTDTQYF. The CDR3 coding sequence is TGCGCCAGCAGCCCTGGACAGGGAACAGATACGCAGTATTTT.